This T cell receptor beta chain was captured by sequencing in a study of cytomegalovirus exposure and HLA in healthy donors. PCR involved 60 Vbeta and 13 Jbeta primers. TCRdb's copy holds only in-frame clones and misses some; the assay was immunoSEQ multiplex PCR. The sample includes 200,000 or so clones, roughly 80% of them seen just once. With 0 bases removed from V and 4 bases from J, the gap between germline ends came to 18 bases. Germline lookup yields CDR1 LNHDA and CDR2 SQIVND (reference sequence). The CDR3 is 17 residues long. The rearrangement uses TRBV19 and TRBJ1-1; D is perhaps TRBD1 (5 bases). The receptor was derived from a girl aged 2 to 9 in good health and CMV-seronegative. Material for sequencing was PBMCs. CDR3 amino acids: CASSIDSGTAAPTEAFF. Written as DNA, the CDR3 is TGTGCCAGTAGTATAGATAGCGGGACCGCCGCGCCCACTGAAGCTTTCTTT.